Ten or more counts support the clone carrying this T cell receptor (beta chain). The antigen remains undetermined. Researchers amplified the TCR beta CDR3 regions from RNA transcripts. The primer set for the first-round RT-PCR of the TCR CDR3 was HTBI. TCRdb used MiXCR to reprocess the multiplex PCR reads, holding one entry per CDR3 protein. The sample lists about 400,000 distinct CDR3 sequences; approximately 15% were seen once. Deletions cut 1 base from V and 3 bases from J, with 9 bases between. CDR3 size: 14 residues. The data stem from a study of T cells in Graves' hyperthyroidism and ophthalmopathy. For the study at large: Pretreatment peripheral blood was obtained at initial diagnosis. Study findings and constraints: Separating ophthalmopathy from stable hyperthyroidism was achieved by a 13 V-J model.

Stable disease denoted Graves' hyperthyroidism without ophthalmopathy progression within 18 months. Newly diagnosed patients aged 18 to 65 had hyperthyroidism of under 2 months' duration. This sequence joins TRBV12-3 or TRBV12-4 and TRBJ1-1, with D possibly TRBD1 on 6 matching bases. This receptor was obtained from a young woman with Graves' hyperthyroidism. Sequenced input: blood. The CDR3 DNA reads as TGTGCCAGCAGTTTAGAGGGGGACTACACTGAAGCTTTCTTT. Its translation is CASSLEGDYTEAFF.